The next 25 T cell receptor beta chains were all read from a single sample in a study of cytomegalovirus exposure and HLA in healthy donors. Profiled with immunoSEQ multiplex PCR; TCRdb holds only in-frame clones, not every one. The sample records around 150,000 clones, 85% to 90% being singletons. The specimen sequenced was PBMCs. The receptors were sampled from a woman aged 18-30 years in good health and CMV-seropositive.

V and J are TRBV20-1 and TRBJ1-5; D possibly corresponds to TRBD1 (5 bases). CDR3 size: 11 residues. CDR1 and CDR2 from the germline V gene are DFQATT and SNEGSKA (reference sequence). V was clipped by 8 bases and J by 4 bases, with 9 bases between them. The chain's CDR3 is CSSGQNQPQHF. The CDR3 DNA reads TGCAGTTCTGGACAAAATCAGCCCCAGCATTTT.

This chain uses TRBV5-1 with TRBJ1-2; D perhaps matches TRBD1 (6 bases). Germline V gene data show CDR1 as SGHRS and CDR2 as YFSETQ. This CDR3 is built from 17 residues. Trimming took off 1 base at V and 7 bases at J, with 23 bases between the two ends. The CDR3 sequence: CASSLYSPQGDRSGYTF. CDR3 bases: TGCGCCAGCAGCTTGTACTCCCCACAGGGAGACAGAAGTGGCTACACCTTC. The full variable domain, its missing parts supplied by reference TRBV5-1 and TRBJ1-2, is KAGVTQTPRYLIKTRGQQVTLSCSPISGHRSVSWYQQTPGQGLQFLFEYFSETQRNKGNFPGRFSGRQFSNSRSEMNVSTLELGDSALYLCASSLYSPQGDRSGYTFGSGTRLTVV.

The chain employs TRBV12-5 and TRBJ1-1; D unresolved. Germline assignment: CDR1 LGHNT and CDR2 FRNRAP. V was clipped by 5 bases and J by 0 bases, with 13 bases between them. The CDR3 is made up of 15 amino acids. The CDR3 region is CASGPPRGLNTEAFF. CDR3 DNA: TGTGCTAGTGGTCCCCCAAGAGGGTTGAACACTGAAGCTTTCTTT.

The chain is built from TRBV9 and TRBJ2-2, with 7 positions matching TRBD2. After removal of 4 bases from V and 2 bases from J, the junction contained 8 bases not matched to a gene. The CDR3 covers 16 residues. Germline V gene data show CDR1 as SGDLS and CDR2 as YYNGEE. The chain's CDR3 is CASSTSSGTNTGELFF. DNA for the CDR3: TGTGCCAGCAGCACTTCTAGCGGAACAAACACCGGGGAGCTGTTTTTT. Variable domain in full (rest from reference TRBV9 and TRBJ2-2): DSGVTQTPKHLITATGQRVTLRCSPRSGDLSVYWYQQSLDQGLQFLIQYYNGEERAKGNILERFSAQQFPDLHSELNLSSLELGDSALYFCASSTSSGTNTGELFFGEGSRLTVL.

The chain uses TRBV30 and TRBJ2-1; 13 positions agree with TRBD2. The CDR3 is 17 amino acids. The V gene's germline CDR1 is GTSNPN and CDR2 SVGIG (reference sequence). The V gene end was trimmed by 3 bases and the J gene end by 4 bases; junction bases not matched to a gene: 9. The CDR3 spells CAWRGQPGLAGYNEQFF. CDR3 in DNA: TGTGCCTGGAGGGGTCAACCGGGACTAGCGGGATACAATGAGCAGTTCTTC.

This CDR3 reads CASSYSLYYYEQFF. CDR3 sequence (DNA): TGTGCCAGCAGTTACTCCCTATATTACTATGAGCAGTTCTTC. The rearrangement uses TRBV6-5 and TRBJ2-1; D unclear. With 0 bases removed from V and 8 bases from J, the gap between germline ends came to 11 bases. This CDR3 has 14 amino acids. The germline V gene has CDR1 MNHEY and CDR2 SVGAGI.

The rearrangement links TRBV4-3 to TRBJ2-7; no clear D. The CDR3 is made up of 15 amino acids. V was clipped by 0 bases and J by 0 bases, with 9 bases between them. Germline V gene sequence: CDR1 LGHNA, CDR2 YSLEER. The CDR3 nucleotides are TGCGCCAGCAGCCAAGATTGGGCAAACTCCTACGAGCAGTACTTC. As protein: CASSQDWANSYEQYF.

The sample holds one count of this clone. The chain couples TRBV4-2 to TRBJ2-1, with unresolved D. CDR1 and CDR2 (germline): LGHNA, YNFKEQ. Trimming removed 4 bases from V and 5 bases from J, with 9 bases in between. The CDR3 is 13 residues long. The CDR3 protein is CASSLRLDNEQFF. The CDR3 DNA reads TGTGCCAGCAGCCTACGACTGGACAATGAGCAGTTCTTC.

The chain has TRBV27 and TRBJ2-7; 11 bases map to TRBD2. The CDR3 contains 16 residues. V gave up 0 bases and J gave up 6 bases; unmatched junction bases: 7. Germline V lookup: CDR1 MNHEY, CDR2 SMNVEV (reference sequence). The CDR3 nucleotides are TGTGCCAGCAGTTTATCGGTAGCGGGAGGGCAAAGCGAGCAGTACTTC. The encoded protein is CASSLSVAGGQSEQYF.

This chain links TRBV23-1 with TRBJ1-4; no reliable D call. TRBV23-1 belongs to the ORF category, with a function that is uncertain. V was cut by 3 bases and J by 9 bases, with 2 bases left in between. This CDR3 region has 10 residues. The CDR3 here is CASSHKKLFF. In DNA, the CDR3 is TGCGCCAGCAGTCATAAAAAACTGTTTTTT.

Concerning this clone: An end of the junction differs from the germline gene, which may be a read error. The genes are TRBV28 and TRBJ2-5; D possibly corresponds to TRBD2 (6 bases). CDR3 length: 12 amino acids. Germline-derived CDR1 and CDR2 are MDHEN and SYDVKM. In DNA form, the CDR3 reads TGTGCCAGCACCCCGGGACTTCCCGGCTTAAACTTC. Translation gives CASTPGLPGLNF.

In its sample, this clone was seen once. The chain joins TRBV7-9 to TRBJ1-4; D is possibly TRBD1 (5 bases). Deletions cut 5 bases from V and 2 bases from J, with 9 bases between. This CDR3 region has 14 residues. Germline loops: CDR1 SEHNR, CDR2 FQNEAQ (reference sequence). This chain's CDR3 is CASSLGGTNEKLFF. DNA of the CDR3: TGTGCCAGCAGCCTCGGGGGGACTAATGAAAAACTGTTTTTT. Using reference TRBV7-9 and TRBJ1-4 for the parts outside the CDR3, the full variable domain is DTGVSQNPRHKITKRGQNVTFRCDPISEHNRLYWYRQTLGQGPEFLTYFQNEAQLEKSRLLSDRFSAERPKGSFSTLEIQRTEQGDSAMYLCASSLGGTNEKLFFGSGTQLSVL.

CDR3 loop: CASSPPGQGTYGYTF. The CDR3 region has the DNA TGTGCCAGCTCACCACCGGGACAGGGGACCTATGGCTACACCTTC. This rearrangement joins TRBV18 to TRBJ1-2, with 10 bases identical to TRBD1. The CDR3 is 15 amino acids. Losses at the gene ends were 0 bases for V and 4 bases for J; bases not matched to a gene: 2. Germline V gene sequence: CDR1 KGHSH, CDR2 LQKENI. The complete variable domain, with remaining parts taken from reference TRBV18 and TRBJ1-2, reads NAGVMQNPRHLVRRRGQEARLRCSPMKGHSHVYWYRQLPEEGLKFMVYLQKENIIDESGMPKERFSAEFPKEGPSILRIQQVVRGDSAAYFCASSPPGQGTYGYTFGSGTRLTVV.

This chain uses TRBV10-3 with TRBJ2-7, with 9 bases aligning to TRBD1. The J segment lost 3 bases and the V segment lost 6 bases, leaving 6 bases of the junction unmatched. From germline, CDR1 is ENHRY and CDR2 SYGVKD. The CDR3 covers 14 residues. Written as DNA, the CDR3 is TGTGCCATCAGGCCGGGACAGGGACACTACGAGCAGTACTTC. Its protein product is CAIRPGQGHYEQYF.

The CDR3 spells CASRPGQGSYEQYF. The CDR3 region has the DNA TGTGCCAGCAGGCCGGGACAGGGCTCCTACGAGCAGTACTTC. The rearrangement joins TRBV2 to TRBJ2-7; 9 bases are shared with TRBD1. The CDR3 extends over 14 amino acids. V lost 6 bases, J lost 0 bases, and 3 bases stayed unmatched. The germline gives CDR1 SNHLY, CDR2 FYNNEI.

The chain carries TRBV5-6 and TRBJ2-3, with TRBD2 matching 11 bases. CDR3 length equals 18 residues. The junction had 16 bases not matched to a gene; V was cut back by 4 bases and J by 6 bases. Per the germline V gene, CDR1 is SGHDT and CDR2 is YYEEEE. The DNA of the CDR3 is TGTGCCAGCAGCCGGTGGACTAGCGGGTCCTTCGGGGGGGATACGCAGTATTTT. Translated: CASSRWTSGSFGGDTQYF.

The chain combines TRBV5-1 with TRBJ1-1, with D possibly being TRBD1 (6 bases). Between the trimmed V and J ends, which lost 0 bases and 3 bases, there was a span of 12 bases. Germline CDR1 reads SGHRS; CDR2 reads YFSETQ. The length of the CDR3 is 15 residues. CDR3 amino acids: CASSLGTVSDTEAFF. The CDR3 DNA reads TGCGCCAGCAGCTTGGGGACAGTTTCGGACACTGAAGCTTTCTTT.

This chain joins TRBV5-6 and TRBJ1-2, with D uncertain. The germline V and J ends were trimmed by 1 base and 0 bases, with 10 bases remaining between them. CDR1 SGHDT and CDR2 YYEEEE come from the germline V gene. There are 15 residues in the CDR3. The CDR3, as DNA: TGTGCCAGCAGCTTGTTAGTACCTTCTAACTATGGCTACACCTTC. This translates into CASSLLVPSNYGYTF.

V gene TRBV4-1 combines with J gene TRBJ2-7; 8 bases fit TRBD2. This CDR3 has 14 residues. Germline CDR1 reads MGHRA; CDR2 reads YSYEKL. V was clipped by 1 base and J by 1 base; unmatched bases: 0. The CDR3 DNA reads TGCGCCAGCAGCCAAGCGGGAGGGTCCTACGAGCAGTACTTC. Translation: CASSQAGGSYEQYF.

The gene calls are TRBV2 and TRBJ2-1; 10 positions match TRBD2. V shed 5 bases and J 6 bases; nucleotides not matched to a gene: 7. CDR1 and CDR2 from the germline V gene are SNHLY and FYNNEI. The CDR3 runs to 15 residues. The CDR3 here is CASSQESGRANEQFF. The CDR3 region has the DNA TGTGCCAGCAGTCAAGAAAGCGGGAGGGCCAATGAGCAGTTCTTC.

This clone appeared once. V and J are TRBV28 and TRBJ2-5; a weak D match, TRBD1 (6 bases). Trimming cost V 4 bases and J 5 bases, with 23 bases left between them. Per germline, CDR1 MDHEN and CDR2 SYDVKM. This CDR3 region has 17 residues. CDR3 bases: TGTGCCAGCAGTTCAACATCCGGGACATTCAAGTGGGAGACCCAGTACTTC. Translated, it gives CASSSTSGTFKWETQYF.

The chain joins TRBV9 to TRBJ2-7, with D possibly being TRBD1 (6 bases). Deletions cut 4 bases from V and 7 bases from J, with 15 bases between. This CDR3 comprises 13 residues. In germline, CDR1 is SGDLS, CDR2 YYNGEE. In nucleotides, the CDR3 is TGTGCCAGCAGCTCCCCGACAGGTACAGAGCAGTACTTC. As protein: CASSSPTGTEQYF.

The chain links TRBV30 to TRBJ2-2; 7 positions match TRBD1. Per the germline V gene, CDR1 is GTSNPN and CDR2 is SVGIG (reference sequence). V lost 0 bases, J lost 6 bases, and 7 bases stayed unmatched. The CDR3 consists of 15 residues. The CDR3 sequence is CAWSVGRTGAGELFF. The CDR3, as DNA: TGTGCCTGGAGTGTAGGGAGAACAGGGGCCGGGGAGCTGTTTTTT.

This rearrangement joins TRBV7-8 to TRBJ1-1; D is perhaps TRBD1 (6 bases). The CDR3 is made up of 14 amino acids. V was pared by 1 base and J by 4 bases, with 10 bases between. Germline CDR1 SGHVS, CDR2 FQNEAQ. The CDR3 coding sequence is TGTGCCAGCAGCTTAGAACAGGGAGTCACTGAAGCTTTCTTT. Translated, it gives CASSLEQGVTEAFF.

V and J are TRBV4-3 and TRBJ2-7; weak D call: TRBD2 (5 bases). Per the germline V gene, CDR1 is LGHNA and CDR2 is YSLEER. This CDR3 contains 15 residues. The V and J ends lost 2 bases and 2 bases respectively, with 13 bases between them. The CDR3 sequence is CASSQTGIPTYEQYF. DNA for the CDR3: TGCGCCAGCAGCCAAACCGGGATTCCTACCTACGAGCAGTACTTC.